Detailed here is one T cell receptor beta chain. Its antigen is undetermined. Samples came from healthy bone marrow donors. PCR amplification relied on 60 Vbeta primers (plus 13 Jbeta primers). Assay used: immunoSEQ multiplex PCR; TCRdb lists only in-frame clones, some missing. The sample lists around 300,000 clones; roughly 81% were seen once. These data belong to a study of cytomegalovirus exposure and HLA in healthy donors. Study-wide results and caveats: Reported performance of the classifier showed diagnosis of cytomegalovirus status with high specificity and sensitivity.

V was pared by 2 bases and J by 5 bases, with 15 bases between. CDR1 and CDR2 from the germline V gene are SEHNR and FQNEAQ (reference sequence). The CDR3 runs to 16 residues. This TCR was recovered from a woman in her thirties or forties in good health and CMV-seropositive. The chain couples TRBV7-9 to TRBJ2-2, with TRBD1 as a possible D gene (6 bases). The sequenced material came from PBMCs. CDR3 DNA: TGTGCCAGCAGCTTATCGACAGGAGCAAGGACCGGGGAGCTGTTTTTT. It specifies CASSLSTGARTGELFF.